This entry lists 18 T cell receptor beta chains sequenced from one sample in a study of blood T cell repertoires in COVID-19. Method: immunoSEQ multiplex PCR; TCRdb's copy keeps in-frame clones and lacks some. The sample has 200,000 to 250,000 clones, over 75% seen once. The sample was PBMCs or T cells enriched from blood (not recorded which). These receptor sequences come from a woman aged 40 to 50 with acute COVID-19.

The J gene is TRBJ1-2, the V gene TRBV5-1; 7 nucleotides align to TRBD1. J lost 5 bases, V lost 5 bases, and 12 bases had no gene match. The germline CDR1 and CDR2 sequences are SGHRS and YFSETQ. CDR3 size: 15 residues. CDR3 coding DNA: TGCGCCAGCAGACAAATCCTAGGGGGCGATTATGGCTACACCTTC. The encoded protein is CASRQILGGDYGYTF.

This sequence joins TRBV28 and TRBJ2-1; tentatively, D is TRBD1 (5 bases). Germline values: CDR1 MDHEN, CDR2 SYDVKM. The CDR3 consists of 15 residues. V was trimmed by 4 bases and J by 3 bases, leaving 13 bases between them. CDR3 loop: CASSWQGSGYNEQFF. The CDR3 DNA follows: TGTGCCAGCAGTTGGCAGGGCTCCGGCTACAATGAGCAGTTCTTC.

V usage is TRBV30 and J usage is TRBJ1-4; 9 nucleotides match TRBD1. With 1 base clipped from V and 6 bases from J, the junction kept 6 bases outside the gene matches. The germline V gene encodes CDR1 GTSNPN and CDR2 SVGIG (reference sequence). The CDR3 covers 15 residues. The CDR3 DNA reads TGTGCCTGGAGTGCCTCGGACAGGGGAGATGAAAAACTGTTTTTT. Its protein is CAWSASDRGDEKLFF.

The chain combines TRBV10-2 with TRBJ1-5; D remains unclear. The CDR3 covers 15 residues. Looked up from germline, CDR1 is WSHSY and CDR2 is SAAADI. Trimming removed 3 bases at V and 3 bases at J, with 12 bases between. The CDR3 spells CASSEAGRNNQPQHF. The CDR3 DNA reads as TGCGCCAGCAGTGAAGCGGGCCGGAACAATCAGCCCCAGCATTTT.

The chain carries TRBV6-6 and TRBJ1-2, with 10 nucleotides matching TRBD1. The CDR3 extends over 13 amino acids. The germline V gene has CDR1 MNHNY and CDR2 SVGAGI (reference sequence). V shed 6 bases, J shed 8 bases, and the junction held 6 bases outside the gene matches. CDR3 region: CASSYGQGEGYTF. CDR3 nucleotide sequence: TGTGCCAGCAGCTACGGACAGGGGGAAGGCTACACCTTC.

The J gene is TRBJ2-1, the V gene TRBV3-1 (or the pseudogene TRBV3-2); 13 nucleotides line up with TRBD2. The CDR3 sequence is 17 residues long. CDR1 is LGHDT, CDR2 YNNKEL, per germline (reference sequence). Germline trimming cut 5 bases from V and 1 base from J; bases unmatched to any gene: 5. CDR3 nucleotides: TGTGCCAGCAGCAGGACTAGCGGGGGCCCATCCTACAATGAGCAGTTCTTC. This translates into CASSRTSGGPSYNEQFF.

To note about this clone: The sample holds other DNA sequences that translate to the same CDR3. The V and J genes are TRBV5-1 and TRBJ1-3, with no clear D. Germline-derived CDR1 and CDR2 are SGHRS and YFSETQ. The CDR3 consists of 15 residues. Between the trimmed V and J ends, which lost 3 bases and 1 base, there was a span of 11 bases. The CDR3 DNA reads TGCGCCAGCAGCTCATCAGGAGGATCTGGAAACACCATATATTTT. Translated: CASSSSGGSGNTIYF.

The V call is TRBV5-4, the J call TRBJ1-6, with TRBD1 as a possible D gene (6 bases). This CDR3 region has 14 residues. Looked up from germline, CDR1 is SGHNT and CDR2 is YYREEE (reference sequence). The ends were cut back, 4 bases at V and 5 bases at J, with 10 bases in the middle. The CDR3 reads CASSVPGDNSPLHF. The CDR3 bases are TGTGCCAGCAGCGTGCCAGGGGATAATTCACCCCTCCACTTT.

In DNA form, the CDR3 reads TGTGCCTGGAGTGTACGGGGAAACACCATATATTTT. Protein: CAWSVRGNTIYF. The chain recombines TRBV30 with TRBJ1-3; D ambiguous. Germline-derived CDR1 and CDR2 are GTSNPN and SVGIG (reference sequence). CDR3 length equals 12 residues. V was shortened by 0 bases and J by 4 bases, with 4 bases between the two germline ends. The full variable domain, rest sourced from reference TRBV30 and TRBJ1-3, is SQTIHQWPATLVQPVGSPLSLECTVEGTSNPNLYWYRQAAGRGLQLLFYSVGIGQISSEVPQNLSASRPQDRQFILSSKKLLLSDSGFYLCAWSVRGNTIYFGEGSWLTVV.

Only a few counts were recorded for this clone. The chain's CDR3 is CAWKGTGDYEQYF. DNA of the CDR3: TGTGCCTGGAAGGGGACAGGGGACTACGAGCAGTACTTC. The genes are TRBV30 and TRBJ2-7; TRBD1 aligns across 10 bases. Trimming removed 4 bases from V and 3 bases from J; junction bases left unmatched: 3. CDR3 length: 13 residues. Germline lookup yields CDR1 GTSNPN and CDR2 SVGIG (reference sequence).

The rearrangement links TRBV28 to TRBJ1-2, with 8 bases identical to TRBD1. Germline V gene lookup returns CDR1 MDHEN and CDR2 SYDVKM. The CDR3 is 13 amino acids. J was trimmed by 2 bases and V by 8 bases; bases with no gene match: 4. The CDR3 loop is CASQRQGNYGYTF. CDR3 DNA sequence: TGTGCCAGCCAGAGACAGGGGAACTATGGCTACACCTTC.

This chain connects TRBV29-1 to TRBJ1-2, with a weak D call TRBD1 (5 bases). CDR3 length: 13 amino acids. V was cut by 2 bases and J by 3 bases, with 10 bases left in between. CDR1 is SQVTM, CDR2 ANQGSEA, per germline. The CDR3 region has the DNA TGCAGCGTTGAAAATGTAGGGGACTATGGCTACACCTTC. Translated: CSVENVGDYGYTF. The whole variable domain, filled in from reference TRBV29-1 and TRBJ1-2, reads SAVISQKPSRDICQRGTSLTIQCQVDSQVTMMFWYRQQPGQSLTLIATANQGSEATYESGFVIDKFPISRPNLTFSTLTVSNMSPEDSSIYLCSVENVGDYGYTFGSGTRLTVV.

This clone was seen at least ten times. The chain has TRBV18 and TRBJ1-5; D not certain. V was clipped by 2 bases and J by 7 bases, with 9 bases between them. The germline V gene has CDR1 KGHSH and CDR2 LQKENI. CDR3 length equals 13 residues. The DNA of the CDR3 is TGTGCCAGCTCACCAATAAGGCGGCAGCCCCAGCATTTT. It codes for CASSPIRRQPQHF.

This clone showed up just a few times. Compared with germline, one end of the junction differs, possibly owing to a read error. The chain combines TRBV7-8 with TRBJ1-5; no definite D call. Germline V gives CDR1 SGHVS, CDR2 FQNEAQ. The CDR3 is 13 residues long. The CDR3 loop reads CASSLGRTQPQHF. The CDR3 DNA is TGTGCCAGCAGTTTAGGGAGAACTCAGCCCCAGCATTTT.

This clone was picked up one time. The CDR3: CASSPYLPGQVGEKGNIQYF. CDR3 coding DNA: TGTGCCAGCAGCCCTTACCTCCCGGGACAGGTGGGAGAGAAAGGAAACATTCAGTACTTC. This sequence joins TRBV3-1 (or the pseudogene TRBV3-2) and TRBJ2-4; 8 bases agree with TRBD1. Trimming at V came to 4 bases and at J to 6 bases, leaving 23 bases not matched to a gene. The CDR3 is 20 amino acids. Germline-derived CDR1 and CDR2 are LGHDT and YNNKEL (reference sequence).

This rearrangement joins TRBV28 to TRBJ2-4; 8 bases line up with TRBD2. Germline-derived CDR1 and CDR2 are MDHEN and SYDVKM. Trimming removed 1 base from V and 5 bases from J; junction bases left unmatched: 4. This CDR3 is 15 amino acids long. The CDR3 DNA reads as TGTGCCAGCAGTTTATATGCGGGAGGCGAAAACATTCAGTACTTC. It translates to CASSLYAGGENIQYF.

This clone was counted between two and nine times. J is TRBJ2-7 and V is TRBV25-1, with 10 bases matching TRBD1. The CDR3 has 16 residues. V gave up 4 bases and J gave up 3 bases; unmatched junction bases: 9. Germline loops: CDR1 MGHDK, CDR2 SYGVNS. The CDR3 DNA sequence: TGTGCCAGCAGTGTTAAACCCGGGACAGGGGACTACGAGCAGTACTTC. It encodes CASSVKPGTGDYEQYF.

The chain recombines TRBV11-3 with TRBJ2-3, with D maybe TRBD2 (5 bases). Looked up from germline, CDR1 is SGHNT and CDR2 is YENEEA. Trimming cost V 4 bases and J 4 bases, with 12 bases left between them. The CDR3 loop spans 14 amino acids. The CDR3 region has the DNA TGTGCCAGCAGCTCAGCAGGAGGTCCAGATACGCAGTATTTT. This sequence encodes CASSSAGGPDTQYF.